Listed below are T cell receptor beta chains from one sample, sequenced in a study of blood T cell repertoires in COVID-19. Measured with immunoSEQ multiplex PCR; TCRdb has only the in-frame clones, and not every one. This sample carries under 150,000 clones, roughly 86% of them seen once, and the ten largest clones take 15% to 20%. The sequenced material came from peripheral blood. Every receptor here comes from a woman aged 50 to 60 who had recovered from COVID-19. CDR3s include the opening cysteine and the closing phenylalanine or tryptophan. Each record gives: CDR3 DNA, CDR3 protein, J gene, clone size, V gene, D gene. D genes are given only for firm matches. The listing skips clone size in some rows; elsewhere it reads once, few, many or a size class.

CDR3nt: TGTGCCAGCAGCGTAGCGGCAGGCCACCAAGAGACCCAGTACTTC
CDR3aa: CASSVAAGHQETQYF
j_gene: TRBJ2-5
abundance: NA
v_gene: TRBV9
d_gene: NA

CDR3nt: TGTGCCAGCAGCTTAGCACCTAGTAGCTCGAACACCGGGGAGCTGTTTTTT
CDR3aa: CASSLAPSSSNTGELFF
j_gene: TRBJ2-2
abundance: few
v_gene: TRBV11-3
d_gene: NA

CDR3nt: TGTGCCAGCAGCTCGTATAGGGACAGTCATGGCTACACCTTC
CDR3aa: CASSSYRDSHGYTF
j_gene: TRBJ1-2
abundance: NA
v_gene: TRBV7-2
d_gene: TRBD1

CDR3nt: TGTGCCAGCAGTTTTTTATCCGGGACAGGGGACCAGCCCCAGCATTTT
CDR3aa: CASSFLSGTGDQPQHF
j_gene: TRBJ1-5
abundance: NA
v_gene: TRBV27
d_gene: TRBD1

CDR3nt: TGTGCCAGCAGCTTACTCACAGGGGCGGATGGCTACACCTTC
CDR3aa: CASSLLTGADGYTF
j_gene: TRBJ1-2
abundance: NA
v_gene: TRBV7-2
d_gene: TRBD1

CDR3nt: TGTGCCAGCAGTTACTCGATCGGCCTAGCGGATAGCACAGATACGCAGTATTTT
CDR3aa: CASSYSIGLADSTDTQYF
j_gene: TRBJ2-3
abundance: NA
v_gene: TRBV6-2/TRBV6-3
d_gene: TRBD2

CDR3nt: TGTGCCAGCAGTGAGACAGGGAGCACTGAAGCTTTCTTT
CDR3aa: CASSETGSTEAFF
j_gene: TRBJ1-1
abundance: NA
v_gene: TRBV2
d_gene: TRBD1

CDR3nt: TGTGCCAGCAGTCCCTCGGACCGGGCAGCGGTGGGCTACACCTTC
CDR3aa: CASSPSDRAAVGYTF
j_gene: TRBJ1-2
abundance: NA
v_gene: TRBV25-1
d_gene: NA

CDR3nt: TGTGCCAGCTCACGTGCTACGGGACAGACAAACACTGAAGCTTTCTTT
CDR3aa: CASSRATGQTNTEAFF
j_gene: TRBJ1-1
abundance: once
v_gene: TRBV18
d_gene: TRBD1

CDR3nt: TGTGCCAGCAGCGTAGGGGACAGGGGGACGCCCCTCCACTTT
CDR3aa: CASSVGDRGTPLHF
j_gene: TRBJ1-6
abundance: NA
v_gene: TRBV9
d_gene: TRBD1

CDR3nt: TGTGCCAGCAGCCAAGGGCTCAGGGTGAACACTGAAGCTTTCTTT
CDR3aa: CASSQGLRVNTEAFF
j_gene: TRBJ1-1
abundance: NA
v_gene: TRBV16
d_gene: NA

CDR3nt: TGTGCCAGCAGCCTCCTAAGCGGCGGAGGCCATGAGCAGTTCTTC
CDR3aa: CASSLLSGGGHEQFF
j_gene: TRBJ2-1
abundance: NA
v_gene: TRBV3-1/TRBV3-2
d_gene: NA

CDR3nt: TGTGCCAGCAGAGACCACGGAGGTCGTACTGAAGCTTTCTTT
CDR3aa: CASRDHGGRTEAFF
j_gene: TRBJ1-1
abundance: once
v_gene: TRBV6-5
d_gene: NA

CDR3nt: TGTGCCAGCAGTTACGCGGGGACAGGGGGCTCCTACGAGCAGTACTTC
CDR3aa: CASSYAGTGGSYEQYF
j_gene: TRBJ2-7
abundance: NA
v_gene: TRBV6-5
d_gene: TRBD1

CDR3nt: TGTGCCAGTACACCGGGAGGGACGCTAACGCAGTATTTT
CDR3aa: CASTPGGTLTQYF
j_gene: TRBJ2-3
abundance: NA
v_gene: TRBV19
d_gene: TRBD2

CDR3nt: TGCGCCAGCAGCCAAGACGGGACAGGGAACTATGGCTACACCTTC
CDR3aa: CASSQDGTGNYGYTF
j_gene: TRBJ1-2
abundance: NA
v_gene: TRBV4-1
d_gene: TRBD1

CDR3nt: TGTGCCAGCAGCCCAAGGGTAGGGACAGTTGGCTACACCTTC
CDR3aa: CASSPRVGTVGYTF
j_gene: TRBJ1-2
abundance: NA
v_gene: TRBV4-2
d_gene: TRBD1

CDR3nt: TGTGCCAGCGGACAGGGGGGTAAAAATTCACCCCTCCACTTT
CDR3aa: CASGQGGKNSPLHF
j_gene: TRBJ1-6
abundance: NA
v_gene: TRBV4-2
d_gene: TRBD1

CDR3nt: TGTGCCAGCAGCCTTACCCCTTTTTTGTGGGAGGGTGAGCAGTTCTTC
CDR3aa: CASSLTPFLWEGEQFF
j_gene: TRBJ2-1
abundance: NA
v_gene: TRBV5-6
d_gene: TRBD2

CDR3nt: TGTGCCAGCGGAATTCAGGGTGCGAGAGGAAACACCATATATTTT
CDR3aa: CASGIQGARGNTIYF
j_gene: TRBJ1-3
abundance: NA
v_gene: TRBV7-2
d_gene: NA

CDR3nt: TGTGCCAGCAGTATTGAAGGGGGTGGGCCCCAGCATTTT
CDR3aa: CASSIEGGGPQHF
j_gene: TRBJ1-5
abundance: NA
v_gene: TRBV27
d_gene: NA

CDR3nt: TGTGCCAGCAAGACAATGAAGGGGGACTACGAGCAGTACTTC
CDR3aa: CASKTMKGDYEQYF
j_gene: TRBJ2-7
abundance: few
v_gene: TRBV7-2
d_gene: NA

CDR3nt: TGTGCCAGCAGTAACGACGCGGTCTATGGCTACACCTTC
CDR3aa: CASSNDAVYGYTF
j_gene: TRBJ1-2
abundance: NA
v_gene: TRBV27
d_gene: NA

CDR3nt: TGTGCCAGCTCCCCCGGAAGCGGGAGAGGGTACAATGAGCAGTTCTTC
CDR3aa: CASSPGSGRGYNEQFF
j_gene: TRBJ2-1
abundance: NA
v_gene: TRBV18
d_gene: TRBD2

CDR3nt: TGTGCCAGCAGCGGACAGATCAATCAGCCCCAGCATTTT
CDR3aa: CASSGQINQPQHF
j_gene: TRBJ1-5
abundance: few
v_gene: TRBV2
d_gene: NA

CDR3nt: TGTGCCAGCAGTTCTGACAGGAACACTGAAGCTTTCTTT
CDR3aa: CASSSDRNTEAFF
j_gene: TRBJ1-1
abundance: once
v_gene: TRBV6-6
d_gene: NA

CDR3nt: TGTGCCAGTTATCACAGGGGCCTCTCTGGGGCCAACGTCCTGACTTTC
CDR3aa: CASYHRGLSGANVLTF
j_gene: TRBJ2-6
abundance: NA
v_gene: TRBV19
d_gene: TRBD1

CDR3nt: TGTGCCAGCAGTGAATCGATTAGCAGCCACTATGGCTACACCTTC
CDR3aa: CASSESISSHYGYTF
j_gene: TRBJ1-2
abundance: few
v_gene: TRBV6-1
d_gene: NA

CDR3nt: TGCAGTGCTAGTTCGACAACTAACTATGGCTACACCTTC
CDR3aa: CSASSTTNYGYTF
j_gene: TRBJ1-2
abundance: NA
v_gene: TRBV20-1
d_gene: NA

CDR3nt: TGTGCCAGCAGTTTGACTAGCGGCTACAAAAACATTCAGTACTTC
CDR3aa: CASSLTSGYKNIQYF
j_gene: TRBJ2-4
abundance: NA
v_gene: TRBV2
d_gene: TRBD2

CDR3nt: TGTGCCACCTCAAAGGGACAGGGAGTGAGTCAGCCCCAGCATTTT
CDR3aa: CATSKGQGVSQPQHF
j_gene: TRBJ1-5
abundance: NA
v_gene: TRBV24-1
d_gene: TRBD1

CDR3nt: TGTGCCAGTAGTATCTACAGGGGGCGAGGCAATCAGCCCCAGCATTTT
CDR3aa: CASSIYRGRGNQPQHF
j_gene: TRBJ1-5
abundance: few
v_gene: TRBV19
d_gene: TRBD1

CDR3nt: TGTGCCAGCAGCCCCCAACAGCTAAGGTCAGATACGCAGTATTTT
CDR3aa: CASSPQQLRSDTQYF
j_gene: TRBJ2-3
abundance: NA
v_gene: TRBV7-9
d_gene: NA

CDR3nt: TGTGCCAGCACCGACACCGGGGAGCTGTTTTTT
CDR3aa: CASTDTGELFF
j_gene: TRBJ2-2
abundance: NA
v_gene: TRBV3-1/TRBV3-2
d_gene: NA

CDR3nt: TGCAGCGGGACTAGCGGGTTGCCCGGGGAGCTGTTTTTT
CDR3aa: CSGTSGLPGELFF
j_gene: TRBJ2-2
abundance: NA
v_gene: TRBV29-1
d_gene: TRBD2

CDR3nt: TGTGCCACAATCCAGGTGAACCCCTATGGCTACACCTTC
CDR3aa: CATIQVNPYGYTF
j_gene: TRBJ1-2
abundance: NA
v_gene: TRBV28
d_gene: NA

CDR3nt: TGTGCCAGCAGCTACAGGGGCGTCAGCCTCTATGGCTACACCTTC
CDR3aa: CASSYRGVSLYGYTF
j_gene: TRBJ1-2
abundance: NA
v_gene: TRBV2
d_gene: TRBD1

CDR3nt: TGTGCCAGCAGCTCACAGGTAACCCGCACAGATACGCAGTATTTT
CDR3aa: CASSSQVTRTDTQYF
j_gene: TRBJ2-3
abundance: NA
v_gene: TRBV7-2
d_gene: NA

CDR3nt: TGTGCCATCAGCGCTGCGGGGGGCGGGGAGACCCAGTACTTC
CDR3aa: CAISAAGGGETQYF
j_gene: TRBJ2-5
abundance: NA
v_gene: TRBV10-3
d_gene: TRBD2

CDR3nt: TGTGCCAGCAGCTTAGTCGGTCCTTCCCCCCATCAGCCCCAGCATTTT
CDR3aa: CASSLVGPSPHQPQHF
j_gene: TRBJ1-5
abundance: NA
v_gene: TRBV7-2
d_gene: NA

CDR3nt: TGTGCCAGCAGGGGAACAGGGACCGGGGAGCTGTTTTTT
CDR3aa: CASRGTGTGELFF
j_gene: TRBJ2-2
abundance: NA
v_gene: TRBV6-5
d_gene: NA

CDR3nt: TGTGCCAGCAGTCGGGACAGGGATACGAATGAGCAGTTCTTC
CDR3aa: CASSRDRDTNEQFF
j_gene: TRBJ2-1
abundance: NA
v_gene: TRBV7-2
d_gene: TRBD1

CDR3nt: TGTGCCAGCAGCCCAGGGAGGAGCTACGAGCAGTACTTC
CDR3aa: CASSPGRSYEQYF
j_gene: TRBJ2-7
abundance: NA
v_gene: TRBV7-2
d_gene: NA

CDR3nt: TGCGCCAGCAGCTTAGGGGGGGAGTACGAGCAGTACTTC
CDR3aa: CASSLGGEYEQYF
j_gene: TRBJ2-7
abundance: NA
v_gene: TRBV5-1
d_gene: NA

CDR3nt: TGTGCCAGCGCGGCCACAGGGGTTCGCTCCTATGGCTACACCTTC
CDR3aa: CASAATGVRSYGYTF
j_gene: TRBJ1-2
abundance: NA
v_gene: TRBV7-9
d_gene: TRBD1

CDR3nt: TGTGCCAGCAGCCCACAAAGGGGATCGTCCGGAAACACCATATATTTT
CDR3aa: CASSPQRGSSGNTIYF
j_gene: TRBJ1-3
abundance: NA
v_gene: TRBV7-9
d_gene: NA

CDR3nt: TGTGCCAGCAGCCTGTCTAGCGGGAGCTCCTACGAGCAGTACTTC
CDR3aa: CASSLSSGSSYEQYF
j_gene: TRBJ2-7
abundance: NA
v_gene: TRBV9
d_gene: TRBD2

CDR3nt: TGTGCCAGCAGCCCCCTCGGCAGGGGGCTTACCGGGGAGCTGTTTTTT
CDR3aa: CASSPLGRGLTGELFF
j_gene: TRBJ2-2
abundance: NA
v_gene: TRBV7-9
d_gene: TRBD1

CDR3nt: TGTGCCAGCAGTGATCTCCAGGCTTACGGTTACGAGCAGTACTTC
CDR3aa: CASSDLQAYGYEQYF
j_gene: TRBJ2-7
abundance: few
v_gene: TRBV2
d_gene: NA

CDR3nt: TGTGCCTGGAGACACCCGAACACTGAAGCTTTCTTT
CDR3aa: CAWRHPNTEAFF
j_gene: TRBJ1-1
abundance: many
v_gene: TRBV30
d_gene: NA

CDR3nt: TGCGCCAGCAGCGGGGGACTCACGAACACTGAAGCTTTCTTT
CDR3aa: CASSGGLTNTEAFF
j_gene: TRBJ1-1
abundance: few
v_gene: TRBV5-1
d_gene: NA

CDR3nt: TGTGCCAGCAGCTTATCGGATACGCAGTATTTT
CDR3aa: CASSLSDTQYF
j_gene: TRBJ2-3
abundance: NA
v_gene: TRBV7-2
d_gene: NA

CDR3nt: TGTGCCACCAGCAGAGATACGGGCGAGCAGTACTTC
CDR3aa: CATSRDTGEQYF
j_gene: TRBJ2-7
abundance: NA
v_gene: TRBV15
d_gene: NA